A selection of T cell receptor beta chains follows, all from one sample in a study of blood T cell repertoires in COVID-19. Profiled with immunoSEQ multiplex PCR; TCRdb holds only in-frame clones, not every one. The sample has 130,000 to 150,000 clones; approximately 88% are singletons. Sequencing used peripheral blood. The receptor source for this set is a woman aged 50 to 65 with acute or convalescent COVID-19. Each CDR3 is given with its conserved first and last residue. A D gene is named only where the DNA matches it firmly. Clone size appears in some rows only: once, few, many, or a class for an expanded clone.

d_gene	abundance	j_gene	len	v_gene	CDR3nt	CDR3aa
NA	NA	TRBJ1-1	14	TRBV24-1	TGTGCCACCCACGGGGGGCCGGAGGACACTGAAGCTTTCTTT	CATHGGPEDTEAFF
NA	NA	TRBJ1-2	12	TRBV19	TGTGCCAGTAAGCCAGGGAACTATGGCTACACCTTC	CASKPGNYGYTF
TRBD1	few	TRBJ2-7	13	TRBV3-1/TRBV3-2	TGTGCCAGCAGCCAAGACAGGGGGCGAAGGCAGTACTTC	CASSQDRGRRQYF
NA	NA	TRBJ2-3	16	TRBV10-1	TGCGCCAGCAGTGGATCTCTAGCGTATAGCACAGATACGCAGTATTTT	CASSGSLAYSTDTQYF
NA	NA	TRBJ2-7	14	TRBV9	TGTGCCAGCAGTGAGGACAGTGCAACCTACGAGCAGTACTTC	CASSEDSATYEQYF
NA	few	TRBJ1-1	12	TRBV6-5	TGTGCCAGCAGCTTTCAGGGGACTGAAGCTTTCTTT	CASSFQGTEAFF
NA	NA	TRBJ2-1	15	TRBV7-3	TGTGCCAGCAGCTCAGACACTTCACCCTACAATGAGCAGTTCTTC	CASSSDTSPYNEQFF
NA	NA	TRBJ1-5	14	TRBV4-1	TGCGCCACCGAAACCCAGTGGAGGAATCAGCCCCAGCATTTT	CATETQWRNQPQHF
NA	NA	TRBJ1-3	17	TRBV19	TGTGCCAGTAGTATTCGACAGGTCGTCCTCTCTGGAAACACCATATATTTT	CASSIRQVVLSGNTIYF
TRBD2	once	TRBJ2-3	16	TRBV24-1	TGTGCCACCAGCCCCGGGACTAGCGGGGCCACAGATACGCAGTATTTT	CATSPGTSGATDTQYF
NA	NA	TRBJ1-4	16	TRBV9	TGTGCCAGCAGCAAACAGGGCGACGCAACTAATGAAAAACTGTTTTTT	CASSKQGDATNEKLFF
NA	NA	TRBJ2-1	15	TRBV30	TGTGCCTGGAGCGATACTAGGAGCTCCTACAATGAGCAGTTCTTC	CAWSDTRSSYNEQFF